Shown below are 24 T cell receptor beta chains from a single sample sequenced in a study of blood T cell repertoires in COVID-19. Clones were sequenced by immunoSEQ multiplex PCR, and TCRdb holds only the in-frame ones, with some missing. The profile covers 200,000 to 300,000 clones, with just under 85% appearing a single time and approximately 9.1% taken by the ten largest. The sequencing input was peripheral blood. These receptors all come from a man at least 80 years old with acute or convalescent COVID-19.

This clone has more than one count but fewer than ten. The J gene is TRBJ2-1, the V gene TRBV19, with TRBD2 identical over 14 bases. CDR3 length: 17 residues. Germline V gene lookup returns CDR1 LNHDA and CDR2 SQIVND (reference sequence). Germline trimming cut 5 bases from V and 7 bases from J; bases unmatched to any gene: 10. The CDR3: CASSPQGLAGVGNEQFF. DNA for the CDR3: TGTGCCAGTAGTCCCCAGGGACTAGCGGGAGTGGGGAATGAGCAGTTCTTC.

This clone occurred once. J is TRBJ2-1 and V is TRBV7-3; TRBD2 agrees at 8 bases. V gave up 2 bases and J gave up 5 bases; unmatched junction bases: 5. From germline, CDR1 is SGHTA and CDR2 FQGTGA. This CDR3 comprises 15 residues. The CDR3: CASSLDGRAHNEQFF. As DNA, the CDR3 is TGTGCCAGCAGCTTAGACGGGAGGGCCCACAATGAGCAGTTCTTC.

In nucleotides, the CDR3 is TGTGCCAGCAGTTTAGGAAAGGGCAGGGATTCGGCTGAAGCTTTCTTT. Its translation: CASSLGKGRDSAEAFF. This sequence joins TRBV28 and TRBJ1-1; weak D call: TRBD1 (5 bases). CDR1 and CDR2 (germline): MDHEN, SYDVKM. V lost 2 bases and J lost 6, with 19 bases in between. The CDR3 sequence is 16 residues long.

V usage is TRBV3-1 (or the pseudogene TRBV3-2) and J usage is TRBJ1-1, with 7 bases lining up with TRBD1. Per germline, CDR1 LGHDT and CDR2 YNNKEL (reference sequence). This CDR3 spans 14 amino acids. V lost 4 bases to trimming and J lost 4 bases; unmatched junction nucleotides: 6. In nucleotides, the CDR3 is TGTGCCAGCAGCCCGGCCAGGGGGACCACTGAAGCTTTCTTT. Its protein is CASSPARGTTEAFF.

This rearrangement joins TRBV5-4 to TRBJ2-3; 12 positions agree with TRBD2. V gave up 5 bases and J gave up 5 bases; unmatched junction bases: 9. The CDR3 has 16 residues. Germline CDR1 reads SGHNT; CDR2 reads YYREEE (reference sequence). The CDR3 spells CASSSSSGGAEDTQYF. The CDR3 DNA sequence: TGTGCCAGCAGTTCTTCTAGCGGGGGGGCCGAAGATACGCAGTATTTT.

The rearrangement links TRBV24-1 to TRBJ2-1, with 7 bases fitting TRBD1. This CDR3 has 14 residues. V lost 6 bases and J lost 8; bases outside the gene matches: 9. Germline lookup yields CDR1 KGHDR and CDR2 SFDVKD. CDR3 protein: CATSRRQGWDEQFF. In nucleotides, the CDR3 is TGTGCCACCAGTCGAAGACAGGGTTGGGATGAGCAGTTCTTC.

This clone was recorded a few times. V and J are TRBV19 and TRBJ2-2, with TRBD1 matching over 9 bases. CDR3 length: 15 amino acids. The germline CDR1 and CDR2 sequences are LNHDA and SQIVND (reference sequence). Losses at the gene ends were 3 bases for V and 1 base for J; bases not matched to a gene: 0. CDR3 region: CASSMGQGNTGELFF. Here the CDR3 DNA reads TGTGCCAGTAGTATGGGACAGGGGAACACCGGGGAGCTGTTTTTT.

This clone was found a few times. The rearrangement joins TRBV18 to TRBJ1-3, with D perhaps matching TRBD1 (6 bases). Germline lookup yields CDR1 KGHSH and CDR2 LQKENI. V was shortened by 2 bases and J by 1 base, with 9 bases between the two germline ends. CDR3 length equals 15 residues. The CDR3 sequence: CASSPEGGSGNTIYF. As DNA, the CDR3 is TGTGCCAGCTCACCAGAAGGGGGTTCTGGAAACACCATATATTTT.

A remark on this clone: A junction boundary mismatches the germline segment, possibly from a read error. The chain is built from TRBV4-1 and TRBJ2-7; 9 bases are shared with TRBD1. The germline V gene encodes CDR1 MGHRA and CDR2 YSYEKL. This CDR3 has 18 amino acids. In DNA, the CDR3 is TGCCCCAGCAGCCGACAGCCGGGACAGGGAAGGGGCTCCTACGAGCAGTACTTC. Translating it yields CPSSRQPGQGRGSYEQYF.

The chain couples TRBV5-1 to TRBJ1-4; D gene unclear. CDR1 and CDR2 (germline): SGHRS, YFSETQ. This CDR3 is 13 amino acids long. V gave up 4 bases and J gave up 5 bases, with 9 bases separating them. CDR3 loop: CASSVEGNEKLFF. Written as DNA, the CDR3 is TGCGCCAGCAGCGTCGAGGGCAATGAAAAACTGTTTTTT.

In its sample, this clone was seen once. This chain joins TRBV21-1 and TRBJ1-5. TRBV21-1 represents a pseudogene. The CDR3 is made up of 14 amino acids. In nucleotides, the CDR3 is TGTGCCAGCAGCAAAGCGCGGGGGAGGCAGCCCCAGCATTTT. This translates into CASSKARGRQPQHF.

The chain employs TRBV28 and TRBJ1-6; a possible D gene is TRBD1 (5 bases). V was shortened by 5 bases and J by 6 bases, with 14 bases between the two germline ends. Germline assignment: CDR1 MDHEN and CDR2 SYDVKM. This CDR3 spans 15 amino acids. CDR3 DNA sequence: TGTGCCAGCAGTCGGGACGGGCGGGGTAATTCACCCCTCCACTTT. This sequence encodes CASSRDGRGNSPLHF.

V is TRBV6-1 and J is TRBJ1-1; no clear D. This CDR3 has 14 amino acids. Germline loops: CDR1 MNHNS, CDR2 SASEGT. V shed 1 base and J shed 0 bases, with 6 bases lying between them. Here the CDR3 reads CASSEDRLNTEAFF. The CDR3 DNA follows: TGTGCCAGCAGTGAAGACAGACTGAACACTGAAGCTTTCTTT.

The V call is TRBV3-1 (or the pseudogene TRBV3-2), the J call TRBJ2-5, with 10 nucleotides matching TRBD2. This CDR3 spans 15 amino acids. Germline V gene lookup returns CDR1 LGHDT and CDR2 YNNKEL (reference sequence). V was pared by 6 bases and J by 5 bases, with 9 bases of the junction left unmatched. The CDR3 reads CASSWTSGAGETQYF. The DNA for the CDR3 is TGTGCCAGCAGTTGGACTAGCGGAGCCGGGGAGACCCAGTACTTC.

This clone was picked up one time. J is TRBJ1-3 and V is TRBV4-1; D perhaps matches TRBD1 (6 bases). V lost 1 base and J lost 0, with 19 bases in between. CDR1 is MGHRA, CDR2 YSYEKL, per germline. This CDR3 is built from 19 residues. CDR3 DNA: TGCGCCAGCAGCCAAGGAAGCCTTCAAACAGGGAGCTCTGGAAACACCATATATTTT. It codes for CASSQGSLQTGSSGNTIYF.

This clone was detected only once. This chain connects TRBV18 to TRBJ1-3, with D possibly matching TRBD1 (6 bases). Germline V lookup: CDR1 KGHSH, CDR2 LQKENI. The CDR3 covers 16 residues. The V end lost 3 bases, the J end lost 0 bases, and 12 bases lay between the germline ends. The CDR3 bases are TGTGCCAGCTCACCTGGGACACCGGGCTCTGGAAACACCATATATTTT. This codes for CASSPGTPGSGNTIYF.

The chain couples TRBV5-6 to TRBJ2-7; 13 bases align to TRBD2. Germline CDR1 SGHDT, CDR2 YYEEEE. V shed 4 bases, J shed 3 bases, and the junction held 4 bases outside the gene matches. This CDR3 comprises 15 residues. The chain's CDR3 is CASSRGLAGVYEQYF. DNA for the CDR3: TGTGCCAGCAGCCGTGGACTAGCGGGAGTCTACGAGCAGTACTTC.

The chain recombines TRBV6-1 with TRBJ2-7, with a possible D match to TRBD1 (6 bases). The CDR3 extends over 18 amino acids. The V and J ends lost 2 bases and 3 bases respectively, with 23 bases between them. Germline V gene sequence: CDR1 MNHNS, CDR2 SASEGT. CDR3 sequence reads: CASSETGFQGTFSYEQYF. The CDR3 region has the DNA TGTGCCAGCAGTGAAACGGGCTTCCAGGGGACATTTAGCTACGAGCAGTACTTC.

This chain joins TRBV7-6 and TRBJ2-7; maybe TRBD1 (7 bases). This CDR3 contains 15 residues. The V gene's germline CDR1 is SGHVS and CDR2 FNYEAQ. The V and J ends lost 5 bases and 2 bases respectively, with 16 bases between them. The DNA of the CDR3 is TGTGCCAGCAGCGTAAACAGGGGACTCACCTACGAGCAGTACTTC. Amino acids: CASSVNRGLTYEQYF. Filled out from reference TRBV7-6 and TRBJ2-7, the complete variable domain reads GAGVSQSPRYKVTKRGQDVALRCDPISGHVSLYWYRQALGQGPEFLTYFNYEAQQDKSGLPNDRFSAERPEGSISTLTIQRTEQRDSAMYRCASSVNRGLTYEQYFGPGTRLTVT.

This chain joins TRBV21-1 and TRBJ2-3; TRBD1, as called in the table, went unchecked against the DNA. TRBV21-1 is a documented pseudogene. The CDR3 has 16 amino acids. DNA of the CDR3: TGTGCCAGCAGCCCACTGGGGACAGGGGGCCGGGATACGCAGTATTTT. Its translation is CASSPLGTGGRDTQYF.

This sequence joins TRBV11-3 and TRBJ2-1; 10 bases fit TRBD2. CDR1 SGHNT and CDR2 YENEEA come from the germline V gene. The CDR3 has 18 residues. Trimming at V came to 2 bases and at J to 4 bases, leaving 11 bases not matched to a gene. The CDR3 reads CASSLTLAGGGGYNEQFF. In nucleotides, the CDR3 is TGTGCCAGCAGCTTAACATTAGCGGGAGGCGGGGGATACAATGAGCAGTTCTTC.

The V gene is TRBV6-2 or TRBV6-3, the J gene TRBJ1-5; D not certain. V was clipped by 0 bases and J by 7 bases, with 7 bases between them. This CDR3 spans 13 amino acids. Germline CDR1 MNHEY, CDR2 SVGEGT. The CDR3 DNA sequence: TGTGCCAGCAGTTACTCAGAGGGCCAGCCCCAGCATTTT. Its translation is CASSYSEGQPQHF.

The chain combines TRBV18 with TRBJ2-3, with 11 bases that match TRBD1. The CDR3 length is 15 residues. Germline V gene sequence: CDR1 KGHSH, CDR2 LQKENI. After removal of 8 bases from V and 3 bases from J, the junction contained 7 bases not matched to a gene. The CDR3 loop reads CASQIGTGGTDTQYF. For the CDR3, the DNA is TGTGCCAGCCAAATCGGGACAGGGGGGACAGATACGCAGTATTTT.

The chain carries TRBV28 and TRBJ2-7, with TRBD2 as a possible D gene (5 bases). There are 14 residues in the CDR3. Trimming cost V 4 bases and J 2 bases, with 12 bases left between them. Germline V CDR1 and CDR2: MDHEN, SYDVKM. In nucleotides, the CDR3 is TGTGCCAGCAGTTCCGTGGACTTCACCTACGAGCAGTACTTC. The encoded protein is CASSSVDFTYEQYF.